Each of the 27 T cell receptor beta chains below was sequenced from the same sample in a study of human T cells and chemical hapten exposure. Noted time point: patch test 1, 2 weeks after DPC sensitization. This sample's treatment: therapeutic diphenylcyclopropenone sensitization with weekly scalp DPC. TCRdb reprocessed the RACE reads via MiXCR and lists one record per CDR3 protein. The sample gives around 99,000 distinct CDR3 sequences, roughly 12% of which show up once; 2% to 2.5% is in the top ten. Sequenced here: whole blood, sampled in connection with sensitization to the hapten diphenylcyclopropenone (DPC). These receptors all come from a middle-aged woman with alopecia areata. Some clones in this sample may be carry-over from other donors' samples.

The sample holds a few counts of this clonotype. This chain joins TRBV4-3 and TRBJ2-1; no definite D call. Germline CDR1 LGHNA, CDR2 YSLEER. V shed 0 bases and J shed 10 bases, with 13 bases lying between them. The CDR3 has 14 residues. CDR3 amino acids: CASSQDPGSLEQFF. Here the CDR3 DNA reads TGCGCCAGCAGCCAAGACCCCGGGTCCTTGGAGCAGTTCTTC.

The CDR3 region is CASSGYGLAGYEQYF. CDR3 DNA sequence: TGTGCCAGCAGTGGGTACGGACTAGCGGGCTACGAGCAGTACTTC. The chain employs TRBV2 and TRBJ2-7, with 11 bases identical to TRBD2. Germline loops: CDR1 SNHLY, CDR2 FYNNEI. The CDR3 totals 15 residues. The V gene end was trimmed by 4 bases and the J gene end by 3 bases; junction bases not matched to a gene: 5.

This rearrangement joins TRBV4-2 to TRBJ1-5; possible D gene TRBD1, 5 bases. The CDR3 loop spans 15 amino acids. The germline V gene has CDR1 LGHNA and CDR2 YNFKEQ. The ends were cut back, 3 bases at V and 7 bases at J, with 16 bases in the middle. CDR3 DNA: TGTGCCAGCAGCCAGGCAGGGTCTATTGGACAGCCCCAGCATTTT. Translated, it gives CASSQAGSIGQPQHF.

In its sample, this clonotype was seen a few times. The chain carries TRBV3-1 and TRBJ2-5; 8 bases map to TRBD2. The junction had 10 bases not matched to a gene; V was cut back by 4 bases and J by 3 bases. Germline CDR1 is LGHDT and CDR2 is YNNKEL (reference sequence). This CDR3 spans 16 amino acids. CDR3 sequence reads: CASSLRPGLDKETQYF. The DNA for the CDR3 is TGTGCCAGCAGCCTCAGACCGGGACTAGATAAAGAGACCCAGTACTTC.

This clonotype has only a few counts. This chain connects TRBV25-1 to TRBJ2-5; 7 bases fit TRBD1. CDR1 and CDR2 from the germline V gene are MGHDK and SYGVNS. V gave up 4 bases and J gave up 1 base; unmatched junction bases: 3. The CDR3 runs to 14 residues. CDR3 protein: CASSVTGFQETQYF. CDR3 nucleotide sequence: TGTGCCAGCAGTGTGACAGGGTTCCAAGAGACCCAGTACTTC.

The sample holds many counts of this clonotype. V and J are TRBV11-2 and TRBJ2-7, with D uncertain. The CDR3 contains 12 residues. V shed 3 bases and J shed 2 bases, with 5 bases lying between them. From germline, CDR1 is SGHAT and CDR2 FQNNGV. CDR3 coding DNA: TGTGCCAGCAGCTTTAATCCCTACGAGCAGTACTTC. It yields the protein CASSFNPYEQYF.

This clonotype turned up a few times. The J gene is TRBJ1-3, the V gene TRBV20-1; D possibly corresponds to TRBD1 (6 bases). In germline, CDR1 is DFQATT, CDR2 SNEGSKA (reference sequence). Trimming removed 6 bases from V and 0 bases from J, with 12 bases in between. This CDR3 has 14 residues. The CDR3 DNA sequence: TGCAGTGCCTTAGACAGGAACTCTGGAAACACCATATATTTT. It is translated as CSALDRNSGNTIYF.

This sequence joins TRBV4-3 and TRBJ2-1; TRBD2 agrees at 10 bases. V gave up 0 bases and J gave up 8 bases; unmatched junction bases: 7. Germline CDR1 LGHNA, CDR2 YSLEER. CDR3 length equals 16 residues. The CDR3 protein is CASSQEKREGIDEQFF. CDR3 nucleotides: TGCGCCAGCAGCCAAGAAAAGCGGGAGGGCATCGATGAGCAGTTCTTC.

This clonotype appeared many times. The V gene is TRBV7-9, the J gene TRBJ2-5, with unresolved D. The germline V gene encodes CDR1 SEHNR and CDR2 FQNEAQ (reference sequence). V shed 3 bases and J shed 2 bases, with 10 bases lying between them. The CDR3 loop spans 14 amino acids. CDR3 nucleotides: TGTGCCAGCAGCTTTGGGCGTGAGCAAGAGACCCAGTACTTC. This sequence encodes CASSFGREQETQYF.

The J gene is TRBJ1-5, the V gene TRBV19, with D tentatively TRBD1 (5 bases). Germline CDR1 reads LNHDA; CDR2 reads SQIVND (reference sequence). There are 15 residues in the CDR3. V was clipped by 3 bases and J by 2 bases, with 11 bases between them. The CDR3 DNA follows: TGTGCCAGTAGTATTTATGTCAGGGGCAATCAGCCCCAGCATTTT. The encoded protein is CASSIYVRGNQPQHF.

This clonotype showed up many times. The gene calls are TRBV4-2 and TRBJ2-7, with unresolved D. Germline CDR1 reads LGHNA; CDR2 reads YNFKEQ. The CDR3 length is 15 residues. V was cut by 0 bases and J by 2 bases, with 11 bases left in between. CDR3 sequence: CASSQEFATPYEQYF. The CDR3 region has the DNA TGTGCCAGCAGCCAAGAATTTGCTACTCCCTACGAGCAGTACTTC.

This clonotype was recorded a few times. This sequence joins TRBV4-2 and TRBJ2-7; D gene unclear. CDR3 length: 13 residues. Looked up from germline, CDR1 is LGHNA and CDR2 is YNFKEQ. Trimming left V 3 bases short and J 4 bases short, with 10 bases between. In nucleotides, the CDR3 is TGTGCCAGCAGCCAGGAACCCCGTTACGAGCAGTACTTC. This sequence encodes CASSQEPRYEQYF.

The DNA for the CDR3 is TGTGCCAGCAGCTCCTCCGACTTCAGTCCGGAGGTGTTCTTC. As protein: CASSSSDFSPEVFF. The chain carries TRBV7-3 and TRBJ2-1; perhaps TRBD2 as D (5 bases). V was clipped by 4 bases and J by 15 bases, with 22 bases between them. The CDR3 spans 14 residues. The germline V gene has CDR1 SGHTA and CDR2 FQGTGA. The full variable domain, rest sourced from reference TRBV7-3 and TRBJ2-1, is GAGVSQTPSNKVTEKGKYVELRCDPISGHTALYWYRQSLGQGPEFLIYFQGTGAADDSGLPNDRFFAVRPEGSVSTLKIQRTERGDSAVYLCASSSSDFSPEVFFGPGTRLTVL.

This chain links TRBV28 with TRBJ2-7, with 9 bases fitting TRBD1. The trim removed 7 bases at V and 6 bases at J, leaving 4 bases unmatched. The CDR3 is 12 amino acids. Germline CDR1 MDHEN, CDR2 SYDVKM. Written as DNA, the CDR3 is TGTGCCAGCAATCGACAGGGGGTCGAGCAGTACTTC. As protein: CASNRQGVEQYF.

The chain joins TRBV28 to TRBJ2-7; a weak D match, TRBD2 (6 bases). The CDR3 is made up of 14 amino acids. Germline CDR1 reads MDHEN; CDR2 reads SYDVKM. V lost 3 bases and J 2 bases, leaving 11 bases between the germline ends. The chain's CDR3 is CASSLGTPPYEQYF. DNA of the CDR3: TGTGCCAGCAGTTTGGGGACTCCCCCCTACGAGCAGTACTTC.

The chain combines TRBV28 with TRBJ2-1, with D unresolved. Germline values: CDR1 MDHEN, CDR2 SYDVKM. This CDR3 has 15 residues. V was pared by 6 bases and J by 9 bases, with 21 bases between. The CDR3 DNA reads as TGTGCCAGCAGCCTCCGCCTGGGCCCCAAACCTGAGCAGTTCTTC. Translated: CASSLRLGPKPEQFF.

This clonotype has more than one count but fewer than ten. This chain connects TRBV19 to TRBJ2-2; 7 positions match TRBD2. Trimming at V came to 1 base and at J to 2 bases, leaving 1 base not matched to a gene. CDR3 length: 15 amino acids. Germline CDR1 is LNHDA and CDR2 is SQIVND (reference sequence). DNA of the CDR3: TGTGCCAGTAGTATAGCGGGAGGTAACACCGGGGAGCTGTTTTTT. It codes for CASSIAGGNTGELFF.

This clonotype was counted once. A read error may be the cause here, since a much bigger clone is one base away. V gene TRBV4-2 combines with J gene TRBJ2-7; no definite D call. This CDR3 is built from 11 residues. Germline CDR1 reads LGHNA; CDR2 reads YNFKEQ. V lost 0 bases, J lost 6 bases, and 3 bases lay in between. The CDR3 protein is CASSQDVEQYF. The CDR3 coding sequence is TGTGCCAGCAGCCAAGATGTCGAGCAGTACTTC.

The rearrangement uses TRBV15 and TRBJ2-3; D remains ambiguous. The CDR3 contains 14 residues. Germline CDR1 reads LNHNV; CDR2 reads YYDKDF (reference sequence). V was pared by 1 base and J by 2 bases, with 7 bases between. CDR3 DNA: TGTGCCACCAGCAGAGGTTCAGCCACAGATACGCAGTATTTT. Its protein product is CATSRGSATDTQYF.

This clonotype was counted only a few times. The J gene is TRBJ2-7, the V gene TRBV28; possibly TRBD1 or TRBD2 for D (5 bases each). V dropped 8 bases and J dropped 6 bases, with 8 bases sitting between them. The CDR3 runs to 10 residues. Germline CDR1 reads MDHEN; CDR2 reads SYDVKM. CDR3 coding DNA: TGTGCCAGCCGGGGCTTCGAGCAGTACTTC. Translating gives CASRGFEQYF.

V is TRBV5-1 and J is TRBJ2-3, with a tentative D call TRBD1 (5 bases). V was trimmed by 0 bases and J by 1 base, leaving 15 bases between them. Germline V CDR1 and CDR2: SGHRS, YFSETQ. This CDR3 comprises 17 residues. CDR3 coding DNA: TGCGCCAGCAGCTTGGTGGTCAGCAGGGCTCGCACAGATACGCAGTATTTT. As protein: CASSLVVSRARTDTQYF.

This clonotype was counted between two and nine times. V gene TRBV19 combines with J gene TRBJ1-5; a weak D match, TRBD1 (6 bases). CDR1 is LNHDA and CDR2 is SQIVND in the germline V gene (reference sequence). Trimming removed 3 bases from V and 3 bases from J, with 9 bases in between. This CDR3 comprises 14 residues. Here the CDR3 DNA reads TGTGCCAGTAGTATCGGGACACCCAATCAGCCCCAGCATTTT. Residues: CASSIGTPNQPQHF.

This clonotype was counted ten times or more. The rearrangement links TRBV7-2 to TRBJ1-2, with a weak D call TRBD1 (5 bases). Germline loops: CDR1 SGHTA, CDR2 FQGNSA. The CDR3 is made up of 14 amino acids. Trimming took 7 bases from V and 2 from J, leaving 14 bases between them. Written as DNA, the CDR3 is TGTGCCAGCAAAATACCCTACAGGAACTATGGCTACACCTTC. As protein: CASKIPYRNYGYTF.

V gene TRBV27 combines with J gene TRBJ2-3; tentative D call: TRBD1 (5 bases). Germline CDR1 and CDR2: MNHEY and SMNVEV (reference sequence). Trimming took 4 bases from V and 2 from J, leaving 13 bases between them. The CDR3 is 15 amino acids. The CDR3 here is CASSSRRGHTDTQYF. For the CDR3, the DNA is TGTGCCAGCAGTTCCCGACGCGGACACACAGATACGCAGTATTTT.

This clonotype was detected once. The rearrangement uses TRBV12-3 or TRBV12-4 and TRBJ1-4; tentative D call: TRBD1 (6 bases). This CDR3 region has 15 residues. Trimming left V 3 bases short and J 4 bases short, with 12 bases between. CDR3: CASSFREGGNEKLFF. DNA of the CDR3: TGTGCCAGCAGTTTCAGAGAGGGGGGTAATGAAAAACTGTTTTTT.

This clonotype was counted many times. The chain carries TRBV11-2 and TRBJ1-5; no clear D. The germline gives CDR1 SGHAT, CDR2 FQNNGV. The CDR3 is 10 amino acids. The chain's CDR3 is CEPPNQPQHF. The CDR3 DNA reads TGTGAACCCCCCAATCAGCCCCAGCATTTT.

In this sample, this clonotype turned up many times. CDR3 residues: CASSESYQGAAFF. CDR3 DNA sequence: TGTGCCAGCAGTGAATCCTATCAGGGGGCGGCTTTCTTT. The chain joins TRBV2 to TRBJ1-1; 8 nucleotides line up with TRBD1. This CDR3 has 13 amino acids. Germline V lookup: CDR1 SNHLY, CDR2 FYNNEI. With 2 bases clipped from V and 11 bases from J, the junction kept 7 bases outside the gene matches.